This T cell receptor beta chain was captured in a study of CD8+ T cells in alopecia areata. The V gene's germline CDR1 is SGHDT and CDR2 YYEEEE. The germline V and J ends were trimmed by 2 bases and 1 base, with 9 bases remaining between them. The CDR3 totals 14 residues. cDNA prepared by RNA extraction and subsequent reverse transcription served as the template for sequencing. Repertoires were generated with immunoSEQ multiplex PCR, while TCRdb's copy carries only in-frame clones and drops some. The sample contains fewer than 200,000 clones, over 50% of which appear only once. This clone was seen a few times.

The chain joins TRBV5-6 to TRBJ1-1, with no clear D. Sequencing was performed on CD4+ T cells sorted from blood, taken at week 0. The TCR was taken from a human donor with alopecia areata. CDR3 sequence reads: CASSFSRRNTEAFF. In DNA form, the CDR3 reads TGTGCCAGCAGCTTTAGCAGGAGGAACACTGAAGCTTTCTTT. Based on the CDR3 plus reference TRBV5-6 and TRBJ1-1, the full variable domain is DAGVTQSPTHLIKTRGQQVTLRCSPKSGHDTVSWYQQALGQGPQFIFQYYEEEERQRGNFPDRFSGHQFPNYSSELNVNALLLGDSALYLCASSFSRRNTEAFFGQGTRLTVV.